These 21 T cell receptor beta chains were all obtained from the same sample, sequenced in a study of blood T cells in healthy people across ages. Combining a sample-barcoded 5' primer with a J-beta primer mix, a second PCR ran for roughly 7 to 11 cycles. TCRdb itself ran the 5' RACE reads through MiXCR, one entry per CDR3 protein. The repertoire has roughly 1,100,000 distinct CDR3 sequences, 20% to 25% of them found once; the top ten carry 0.65% to 0.95%. These data also featured in a second study, about T cells of mothers and their children.

Sequenced: blood. Receptors were obtained from a girl aged 2 to 9 in good health.

This clonotype appeared a few times. The chain joins TRBV4-3 to TRBJ2-1; D is unresolved. V lost 4 bases and J lost 1, with 11 bases in between. The CDR3 length is 15 residues. Looked up from germline, CDR1 is LGHNA and CDR2 is YSLEER. The CDR3 coding sequence is TGCGCCAGCAGCCTACTGGAAGTGTCCTACAATGAGCAGTTCTTC. Its protein product is CASSLLEVSYNEQFF.

This rearrangement joins TRBV25-1 to TRBJ2-2, with D possibly called TRBD1 or TRBD2 (5 bases each). Germline assignment: CDR1 MGHDK and CDR2 SYGVNS. V was pared by 8 bases and J by 6 bases, with 13 bases between. This CDR3 comprises 13 residues. The CDR3 spells CASRQGVAGELFF. In nucleotides, the CDR3 is TGTGCCAGCCGGCAGGGAGTGGCCGGGGAGCTGTTTTTT. The full variable domain, completed using reference TRBV25-1 and TRBJ2-2, is EADIYQTPRYLVIGTGKKITLECSQTMGHDKMYWYQQDPGMELHLIHYSYGVNSTEKGDLSSESTVSRIRTEHFPLTLESARPSHTSQYLCASRQGVAGELFFGEGSRLTVL.

The rearrangement joins TRBV7-2 to TRBJ2-5; TRBD2 agrees at 7 bases. The CDR3 is 16 amino acids. J lost 3 bases, V lost 4 bases, and 11 bases had no gene match. Germline values: CDR1 SGHTA, CDR2 FQGNSA. The CDR3 coding sequence is TGTGCCAGCAGCTCCACCCTAGGACGGGGGGAAGAGACCCAGTACTTC. Translated: CASSSTLGRGEETQYF.

This chain joins TRBV11-1 and TRBJ2-4; D perhaps matches TRBD2 (6 bases). The germline gives CDR1 SGHAT, CDR2 FQDESV (reference sequence). CDR3 length: 20 amino acids. V was clipped by 1 base and J by 4 bases, with 26 bases between them. DNA of the CDR3: TGTGCCAGCAGCTTAGATCTCTCATGGAGGGGACCATCACGAAAAAACATTCAGTACTTC. Its translation: CASSLDLSWRGPSRKNIQYF. The full variable domain, its missing parts supplied by reference TRBV11-1 and TRBJ2-4, is EAEVAQSPRYKITEKSQAVAFWCDPISGHATLYWYRQILGQGPELLVQFQDESVVDDSQLPKDRFSAERLKGVDSTLKIQPAELGDSAMYLCASSLDLSWRGPSRKNIQYFGAGTRLSVL.

This chain joins TRBV7-9 and TRBJ1-5; D unclear. From germline, CDR1 is SEHNR and CDR2 FQNEAQ (reference sequence). V lost 2 bases to trimming and J lost 2 bases, with 13 bases between them. The CDR3 is 16 amino acids. CDR3 coding DNA: TGTGCCAGCAGCTTATTTATGGGGTACGGCAATCAGCCCCAGCATTTT. Protein sequence: CASSLFMGYGNQPQHF.

This clonotype appeared a few times. The CDR3 region has the DNA TGTGCCAGCAGACTACAGGACAATGAGCAGTTCTTC. This codes for CASRLQDNEQFF. The V gene is TRBV6-5, the J gene TRBJ2-7; D might be TRBD1 (5 bases). The J call is in doubt because the DNA end fits TRBJ2-1 better. The germline gives CDR1 MNHEY, CDR2 SVGAGI. The CDR3 spans 12 residues.

There are a few counts of this clonotype. The CDR3 DNA reads TGTGCCAGCACCCTAGATGGGGCAGCTCAGCCCCAGCATTTT. Its translation is CASTLDGAAQPQHF. This chain joins TRBV6-1 and TRBJ1-5, with D possibly being TRBD1 (5 bases). This CDR3 contains 14 residues. Deletions cut 7 bases from V and 6 bases from J, with 16 bases between. From germline, CDR1 is MNHNS and CDR2 SASEGT.

This clonotype showed up just a few times. V gene TRBV7-8 combines with J gene TRBJ1-5; D is perhaps TRBD1 (5 bases). The CDR3 covers 18 residues. Trimming took off 1 base at V and 4 bases at J, with 20 bases between the two ends. Germline V gene lookup returns CDR1 SGHVS and CDR2 FQNEAQ. The CDR3 loop is CASSLVSLGGSRNQPQHF. DNA for the CDR3: TGTGCCAGCAGCTTAGTGTCCTTGGGGGGAAGTCGGAATCAGCCCCAGCATTTT.

This clonotype was observed a handful of times. V usage is TRBV4-2 and J usage is TRBJ2-7, with D perhaps TRBD1 or TRBD2 (5 bases each). Trimming took off 1 base at V and 3 bases at J, with 10 bases between the two ends. CDR1 is LGHNA, CDR2 YNFKEQ, per germline. CDR3 size: 14 residues. CDR3 region: CASSQGDHYYEQYF. CDR3 nucleotides: TGTGCCAGCAGCCAAGGGGACCATTACTACGAGCAGTACTTC.

The rearrangement links TRBV4-2 to TRBJ2-7; 7 nucleotides agree with TRBD2. Germline CDR1 is LGHNA and CDR2 is YNFKEQ. Trimming cost V 0 bases and J 11 bases; bases outside gene matches: 7. CDR3 length: 13 residues. The CDR3 loop is CASSQDPERGEYF. CDR3 DNA sequence: TGTGCCAGCAGCCAAGATCCTGAGCGGGGAGAGTACTTC.

The CDR3 spells CASSSGPMIEEKLFF. The CDR3 DNA sequence: TGCGCCAGCAGCTCCGGCCCCATGATAGAGGAAAAACTGTTTTTT. The chain carries TRBV5-1 and TRBJ1-4; D remains unclear. The CDR3 is 15 amino acids. Germline loops: CDR1 SGHRS, CDR2 YFSETQ. Trimming pared 3 bases from V and 8 bases from J, leaving 17 bases between.

This chain joins TRBV25-1 and TRBJ2-2; possibly TRBD2 for D (6 bases). CDR1 is MGHDK and CDR2 is SYGVNS in the germline V gene. Between the trimmed V and J ends, which lost 6 bases and 7 bases, there was a span of 9 bases. The length of the CDR3 is 12 residues. The CDR3 here is CASSGGNGELFF. CDR3 bases: TGTGCCAGCAGCGGGGGAAACGGGGAGCTGTTTTTT.

This clonotype was seen a few times. The chain is built from TRBV12-3 or TRBV12-4 and TRBJ1-2, with TRBD1 matching over 7 bases. V trimming: 5 bases; J trimming: 8 bases; junction bases outside the gene matches: 8. The CDR3 has 13 residues. The CDR3 is CASSPDRVTGYTF. The CDR3 DNA reads as TGTGCCAGCAGTCCCGACAGGGTCACCGGCTACACCTTC.

This chain joins TRBV5-1 and TRBJ2-5; 9 nucleotides match TRBD2. Per germline, CDR1 SGHRS and CDR2 YFSETQ. The junction had 15 bases not matched to a gene; V was cut back by 7 bases and J by 5 bases. This CDR3 has 16 amino acids. The CDR3 loop is CASSLGLAQGGETQYF. CDR3 nucleotides: TGCGCCAGCTCTCTGGGACTAGCCCAAGGCGGGGAGACCCAGTACTTC.

V is TRBV3-1 and J is TRBJ2-5; TRBD2 aligns across 7 bases. Germline V gene sequence: CDR1 LGHDT, CDR2 YNNKEL (reference sequence). The length of the CDR3 is 17 residues. V gave up 0 bases and J gave up 5 bases; unmatched junction bases: 12. The CDR3 here is CASSQDRGEGHWETQYF. The DNA of the CDR3 is TGTGCCAGCAGCCAAGATCGGGGGGAGGGCCATTGGGAGACCCAGTACTTC.

The table lists this clonotype with a few counts. The gene calls are TRBV19 and TRBJ2-1, with no clear D. This CDR3 contains 15 residues. Germline CDR1 is LNHDA and CDR2 is SQIVND (reference sequence). Trimming removed 1 base from V and 0 bases from J, with 7 bases in between. The CDR3 nucleotides are TGTGCCAGTAGTATAGTCGTAAGCTCCTACAATGAGCAGTTCTTC. It specifies CASSIVVSSYNEQFF.

This clonotype was counted between two and nine times. The chain links TRBV29-1 to TRBJ2-1; 8 bases map to TRBD1. There are 13 residues in the CDR3. V shed 6 bases, J shed 7 bases, and the junction held 8 bases outside the gene matches. Germline V gives CDR1 SQVTM, CDR2 ANQGSEA. The CDR3 protein is CSVGTGMGNEQFF. DNA for the CDR3: TGCAGCGTAGGGACAGGAATGGGGAATGAGCAGTTCTTC.

This clonotype was counted only a few times. This chain joins TRBV20-1 and TRBJ1-2; D gene uncertain. The CDR3 length is 13 residues. Germline assignment: CDR1 DFQATT and CDR2 SNEGSKA (reference sequence). The CDR3 spells CTQDGSPNYGYTF. CDR3 nucleotides: TGCACCCAGGACGGTAGTCCTAACTATGGCTACACCTTC.

Only a few counts were recorded for this clonotype. The chain links TRBV2 to TRBJ2-5; tentative D call: TRBD1 (6 bases). The end of the DNA aligns better with TRBJ2-1, so the J call may be wrong. The germline gives CDR1 SNHLY, CDR2 FYNNEI. CDR3 size: 15 residues. The DNA of the CDR3 is TGTGCCAGCAGTTGGGGGCATGATTCAGGAAATGAGCAGTTCTTC. Its protein product is CASSWGHDSGNEQFF.

The V gene is TRBV28, the J gene TRBJ1-1; TRBD1 is a possible D gene (5 bases). The V gene lost 4 bases and the J gene lost 1 base, with 13 bases spanning the gap. Germline V gene data show CDR1 as MDHEN and CDR2 as SYDVKM. The CDR3 consists of 15 residues. DNA for the CDR3: TGTGCCAGCAGTTCCGCAGGGCGAAGGAACACTGAAGCTTTCTTT. It is translated as CASSSAGRRNTEAFF.

This clonotype was detected a few times. The chain uses TRBV4-1 and TRBJ2-5; 7 nucleotides line up with TRBD2. Judging by the DNA end, TRBJ2-7 fits better; the J call may be wrong. In germline, CDR1 is MGHRA, CDR2 YSYEKL. This CDR3 is built from 13 residues. CDR3 sequence reads: CASSQASGYEQYF. The CDR3 DNA reads TGCGCCAGCAGCCAGGCTAGCGGTTACGAGCAGTACTTC.